These 26 T cell receptor beta chains were all obtained from the same sample, sequenced in a study of cytomegalovirus exposure and HLA in healthy donors. Libraries were prepared by immunoSEQ multiplex PCR; TCRdb keeps only in-frame clonotypes and omits some of them. The sample contains under 80,000 clones, roughly 94% of which appear only once. The sequenced sample was PBMCs. Every receptor here comes from a woman under 30 in good health and CMV-seropositive.

J is TRBJ1-4 and V is TRBV30; no definite D call. The CDR3 sequence is 16 residues long. Between the trimmed V and J ends, which lost 0 bases and 0 bases, there was a span of 11 bases. From germline, CDR1 is GTSNPN and CDR2 SVGIG (reference sequence). The CDR3 region has the DNA TGTGCCTGGAGTGTCCCTATCGCTTCAACTAATGAAAAACTGTTTTTT. Encoded protein: CAWSVPIASTNEKLFF. Looking up the rest from reference TRBV30 and TRBJ1-4 gives the full variable domain: SQTIHQWPATLVQPVGSPLSLECTVEGTSNPNLYWYRQAAGRGLQLLFYSVGIGQISSEVPQNLSASRPQDRQFILSSKKLLLSDSGFYLCAWSVPIASTNEKLFFGSGTQLSVL.

The genes are TRBV6-5 and TRBJ2-7; TRBD1 matches at 8 bases. Germline V CDR1 and CDR2: MNHEY, SVGAGI. Trimming cost V 6 bases and J 7 bases; bases outside gene matches: 14. The CDR3 consists of 15 residues. In nucleotides, the CDR3 is TGTGCCAGCAGCAGCCGACAGGGGATAATACGAGAGCAGTACTTC. Translating gives CASSSRQGIIREQYF.

This chain uses TRBV7-2 with TRBJ1-1, with D perhaps matching TRBD1 (6 bases). This CDR3 contains 16 residues. V was trimmed by 3 bases and J by 3 bases, leaving 17 bases between them. CDR1 and CDR2 (germline): SGHTA, FQGNSA. DNA for the CDR3: TGTGCCAGCAGCTTTAACAGGGCCATTCGGCACACTGAAGCTTTCTTT. Its translation is CASSFNRAIRHTEAFF.

This chain joins TRBV30 and TRBJ2-3; 11 nucleotides align to TRBD2. The J segment lost 0 bases and the V segment lost 2 bases, leaving 13 bases of the junction unmatched. CDR1 and CDR2 (germline): GTSNPN, SVGIG (reference sequence). CDR3 size: 19 residues. CDR3 in DNA: TGTGCCTGGAGTCCACTATCTAGCGGGGGGTCCACTAGCACAGATACGCAGTATTTT. As protein: CAWSPLSSGGSTSTDTQYF.

This sequence joins TRBV5-6 and TRBJ2-7; the match to TRBD1 covers 7 bases. The CDR3 totals 15 residues. Trimming removed 2 bases from V and 7 bases from J; junction bases left unmatched: 12. Germline CDR1 is SGHDT and CDR2 is YYEEEE. In nucleotides, the CDR3 is TGTGCCAGCAGCTTACCGGGACAGATCTACGTGGAGCAGTACTTC. Its translation: CASSLPGQIYVEQYF.

As DNA, the CDR3 is TGTGCCAGCAGCTCTAGACCGGGGGGTGGCTACACCTTC. It encodes CASSSRPGGGYTF. The chain links TRBV11-2 to TRBJ1-2; weak D call: TRBD1 (5 bases). Per the germline V gene, CDR1 is SGHAT and CDR2 is FQNNGV. The CDR3 sequence is 13 residues long. V was shortened by 4 bases and J by 7 bases, with 13 bases between the two germline ends.

The chain is built from TRBV16 and TRBJ2-3, with 11 bases that match TRBD2. Germline CDR1 is KGHSY and CDR2 is FQNENV. The CDR3 consists of 15 residues. With V trimmed by 2 bases and J by 5 bases, 3 bases remained unmatched. The CDR3 DNA follows: TGTGCCAGCAGCCAACTTCTAGCGGGGGGAGATACGCAGTATTTT. Protein: CASSQLLAGGDTQYF.

The chain recombines TRBV5-1 with TRBJ2-7; 7 bases align to TRBD2. The CDR3 has 13 amino acids. V shed 6 bases, J shed 6 bases, and the junction held 9 bases outside the gene matches. Germline V CDR1 and CDR2: SGHRS, YFSETQ. DNA for the CDR3: TGCGCCAGCACTTTTGGGACGGGGGGCGAGCAGTACTTC. Translating it yields CASTFGTGGEQYF.

The chain has TRBV15 and TRBJ2-3; D is uncertain. With 0 bases removed from V and 4 bases from J, the gap between germline ends came to 8 bases. Germline V gives CDR1 LNHNV, CDR2 YYDKDF (reference sequence). CDR3 length: 14 amino acids. CDR3 nucleotides: TGTGCCACCAGCAGAGATCTCGCGGCAGATACGCAGTATTTT. Protein: CATSRDLAADTQYF. The full variable domain, with the rest looked up from reference TRBV15 and TRBJ2-3, is DAMVIQNPRYQVTQFGKPVTLSCSQTLNHNVMYWYQQKSSQAPKLLFHYYDKDFNNEADTPDNFQSRRPNTSFCFLDIRSPGLGDTAMYLCATSRDLAADTQYFGPGTRLTVL.

V gene TRBV11-2 combines with J gene TRBJ2-1, with TRBD2 identical over 11 bases. Germline CDR1 and CDR2: SGHAT and FQNNGV. J gave up 5 bases and V 3 bases, and 3 bases lay outside the gene matches. The CDR3 sequence is 15 residues long. CDR3 nucleotide sequence: TGTGCCAGCAGCTTTAGCGGGAGGGCCGACAATGAGCAGTTCTTC. Translation: CASSFSGRADNEQFF. Drawing the rest from reference TRBV11-2 and TRBJ2-1, the complete variable domain is EAGVAQSPRYKIIEKRQSVAFWCNPISGHATLYWYQQILGQGPKLLIQFQNNGVVDDSQLPKDRFSAERLKGVDSTLKIQPAKLEDSAVYLCASSFSGRADNEQFFGPGTRLTVL.

The rearrangement uses TRBV18 and TRBJ2-5; possibly TRBD1 for D (5 bases). With 3 bases removed from V and 5 bases from J, the gap between germline ends came to 7 bases. Per the germline V gene, CDR1 is KGHSH and CDR2 is LQKENI. The CDR3 has 12 residues. This CDR3 reads CASSPWGETQYF. In DNA, the CDR3 is TGTGCCAGCTCACCTTGGGGCGAGACCCAGTACTTC.

The gene calls are TRBV4-1 and TRBJ2-4; D is uncertain. Trimming removed 3 bases from V and 8 bases from J, with 14 bases in between. This CDR3 is 14 amino acids long. Germline values: CDR1 MGHRA, CDR2 YSYEKL. In DNA form, the CDR3 reads TGCGCCAGCAGCCAGCATAGTCCCCGTGACATTCAGTACTTC. Translation: CASSQHSPRDIQYF.

The rearrangement uses TRBV5-6 and TRBJ2-1; TRBD2 matches 8 bases. CDR1 and CDR2 from the germline V gene are SGHDT and YYEEEE. The ends lost 0 bases at V and 7 bases at J; junction bases unmatched: 6. The CDR3 loop spans 15 amino acids. The CDR3 region is CASSLVSGRWNEQFF. The CDR3 nucleotides read TGTGCCAGCAGCTTGGTCAGCGGGAGATGGAATGAGCAGTTCTTC.

The chain combines TRBV5-1 with TRBJ2-1; TRBD1 matches at 8 bases. The CDR3 has 16 residues. With V trimmed by 0 bases and J by 6 bases, 8 bases remained unmatched. Germline loops: CDR1 SGHRS, CDR2 YFSETQ. CDR3 sequence reads: CASSLDGTGRGNEQFF. As DNA, the CDR3 is TGCGCCAGCAGCTTGGACGGGACAGGTCGGGGCAATGAGCAGTTCTTC.

The chain joins TRBV6-1 to TRBJ1-2; D gene uncertain. The CDR3 is 15 residues long. Trimming removed 2 bases at V and 3 bases at J, with 13 bases between. The germline V gene encodes CDR1 MNHNS and CDR2 SASEGT. The CDR3 DNA sequence: TGTGCCAGCAGTGAATCTCATGGCAACCACTATGGCTACACCTTC. Protein product: CASSESHGNHYGYTF.

This clone was seen once. The genes are TRBV9 and TRBJ1-2; D is perhaps TRBD1 (6 bases). There are 15 residues in the CDR3. The germline gives CDR1 SGDLS, CDR2 YYNGEE. Trimming stripped 4 bases from V and 2 bases from J, with 15 bases between. The CDR3 loop reads CASSLSRGRNYGYTF. CDR3 DNA sequence: TGTGCCAGCAGCCTTAGCAGGGGTCGGAACTATGGCTACACCTTC.

The chain couples TRBV7-9 to TRBJ1-2; D is perhaps TRBD1 (5 bases). The V gene's germline CDR1 is SEHNR and CDR2 FQNEAQ (reference sequence). The V end was cut by 5 bases, the J end by 4 bases, with 17 bases between. CDR3 length equals 15 residues. In DNA form, the CDR3 reads TGTGCCAGCAGCCCCGAGACAGACAGTATCTATGGCTACACCTTC. Translation gives CASSPETDSIYGYTF.

The chain links TRBV2 to TRBJ1-2; D is unclear. This CDR3 spans 18 amino acids. Per germline, CDR1 SNHLY and CDR2 FYNNEI. Between the trimmed V and J ends, which lost 3 bases and 0 bases, there was a span of 20 bases. In DNA, the CDR3 is TGTGCCAGCAGTGAGAACGGAGTGCAGACTCTAGCTAACTATGGCTACACCTTC. Protein sequence: CASSENGVQTLANYGYTF.

In DNA, the CDR3 is TGTGCCAGCAGTTTACGCTCCGGGACAGGGGGGGAGCAGTACTTC. Protein: CASSLRSGTGGEQYF. The chain has TRBV28 and TRBJ2-7, with TRBD1 identical over 11 bases. CDR1 MDHEN and CDR2 SYDVKM come from the germline V gene. J lost 7 bases, V lost 2 bases, and 7 bases had no gene match. This CDR3 is built from 15 residues.

This clone has just one count. The chain has TRBV6-1 and TRBJ2-1; 12 bases fit TRBD2. CDR3 length: 17 residues. J was trimmed by 1 base and V by 4 bases; bases with no gene match: 5. Germline V gene lookup returns CDR1 MNHNS and CDR2 SASEGT. Written as DNA, the CDR3 is TGTGCCAGCAGTGCAAGAGGACTAGCGGGATCCTACAATGAGCAGTTCTTC. Translating it yields CASSARGLAGSYNEQFF.

This clone appeared once. The rearrangement links TRBV6-6 to TRBJ1-5; TRBD1 matches at 11 bases. V shed 5 bases and J 5 bases; nucleotides not matched to a gene: 5. The CDR3 runs to 15 residues. The germline CDR1 and CDR2 sequences are MNHNY and SVGAGI (reference sequence). CDR3 sequence (DNA): TGTGCCAGCAGTCAAGGACAGGGGGCTCATCAGCCCCAGCATTTT. Translation gives CASSQGQGAHQPQHF.

The chain carries TRBV5-4 and TRBJ1-1; D gene uncertain. Germline V gene lookup returns CDR1 SGHNT and CDR2 YYREEE (reference sequence). Trimming pared 3 bases from V and 3 bases from J, leaving 15 bases between. The CDR3 extends over 15 amino acids. CDR3 sequence reads: CASSSKTGGDTEAFF. The CDR3 DNA follows: TGTGCCAGCAGCTCCAAGACCGGCGGGGACACTGAAGCTTTCTTT.

The chain is built from TRBV5-1 and TRBJ2-7; TRBD2 matches 7 bases. Germline CDR1 and CDR2: SGHRS and YFSETQ. V was pared by 0 bases and J by 4 bases, with 10 bases of the junction left unmatched. CDR3 length equals 16 residues. CDR3 nucleotides: TGCGCCAGCAGCTTGGATGCTGACCTAGCGGCATACGAGCAGTACTTC. Its translation is CASSLDADLAAYEQYF.

This chain uses TRBV6-4 with TRBJ1-2; no clear D gene. The V gene lost 3 bases and the J gene lost 4 bases, with 6 bases spanning the gap. Germline V CDR1 and CDR2: MRHNA, SNTAGT. The CDR3 totals 12 residues. The CDR3 DNA is TGTGCCAGCAGTGAACGGGGCTATGGCTACACCTTC. The encoded protein is CASSERGYGYTF.

This clone appeared a few times. CDR3 in DNA: TGTGCCGCCGGACAGTATAGCAATCAGCCCCAGCATTTT. Translating it yields CAAGQYSNQPQHF. The rearrangement links TRBV6-5 to TRBJ1-5; D may be TRBD1 (6 bases). Trimming took 11 bases from V and 0 from J, leaving 11 bases between them. The length of the CDR3 is 13 residues. The germline gives CDR1 MNHEY, CDR2 SVGAGI.

CDR3 DNA: TGTGCCAGCAGCCCACGATTATCACAAACAGGGATTAGCACAGATACGCAGTATTTT. Translating gives CASSPRLSQTGISTDTQYF. V and J are TRBV7-2 and TRBJ2-3; D possibly corresponds to TRBD1 (6 bases). The CDR3 has 19 amino acids. Per germline, CDR1 SGHTA and CDR2 FQGNSA. Trimming removed 5 bases at V and 0 bases at J, with 24 bases between.